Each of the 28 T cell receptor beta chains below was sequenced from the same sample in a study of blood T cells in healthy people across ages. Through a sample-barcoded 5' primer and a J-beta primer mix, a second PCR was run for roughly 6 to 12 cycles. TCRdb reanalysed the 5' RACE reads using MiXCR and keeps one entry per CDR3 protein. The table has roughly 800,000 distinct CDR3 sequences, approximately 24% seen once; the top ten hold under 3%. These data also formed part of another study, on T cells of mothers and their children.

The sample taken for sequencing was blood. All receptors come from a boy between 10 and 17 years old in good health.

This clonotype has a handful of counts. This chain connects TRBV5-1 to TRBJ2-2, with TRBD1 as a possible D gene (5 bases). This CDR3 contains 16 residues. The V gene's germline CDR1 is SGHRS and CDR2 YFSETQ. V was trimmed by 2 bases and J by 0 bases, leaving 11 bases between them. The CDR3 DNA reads TGCGCCAGCAGCTTATCCGACAGCCCGAACACCGGGGAGCTGTTTTTT. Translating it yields CASSLSDSPNTGELFF. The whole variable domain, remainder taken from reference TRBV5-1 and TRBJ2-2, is KAGVTQTPRYLIKTRGQQVTLSCSPISGHRSVSWYQQTPGQGLQFLFEYFSETQRNKGNFPGRFSGRQFSNSRSEMNVSTLELGDSALYLCASSLSDSPNTGELFFGEGSRLTVL.

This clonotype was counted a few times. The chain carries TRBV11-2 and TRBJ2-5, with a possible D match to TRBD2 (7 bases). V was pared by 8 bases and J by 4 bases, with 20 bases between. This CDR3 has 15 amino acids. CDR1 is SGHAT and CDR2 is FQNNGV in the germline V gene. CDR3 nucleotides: TGTGCCAGCCAATCGACGGGGGGCCGTGCAGAGACCCAGTACTTC. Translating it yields CASQSTGGRAETQYF.

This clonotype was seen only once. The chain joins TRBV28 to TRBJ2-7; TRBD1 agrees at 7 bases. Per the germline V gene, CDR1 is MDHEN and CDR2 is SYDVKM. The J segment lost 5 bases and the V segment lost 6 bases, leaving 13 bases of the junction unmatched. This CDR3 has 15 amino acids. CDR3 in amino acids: CASRPPDRVGDEQYF. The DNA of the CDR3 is TGTGCCAGCAGACCTCCCGACAGGGTGGGAGACGAGCAGTACTTC.

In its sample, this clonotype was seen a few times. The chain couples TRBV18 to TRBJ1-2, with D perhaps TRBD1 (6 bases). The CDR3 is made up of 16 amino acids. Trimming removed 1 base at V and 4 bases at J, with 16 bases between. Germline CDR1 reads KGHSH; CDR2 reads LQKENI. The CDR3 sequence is CASSPRDIGSLYGYTF. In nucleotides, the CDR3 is TGTGCCAGCTCACCACGGGACATTGGCAGTCTCTATGGCTACACCTTC. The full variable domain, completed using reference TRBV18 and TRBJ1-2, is NAGVMQNPRHLVRRRGQEARLRCSPMKGHSHVYWYRQLPEEGLKFMVYLQKENIIDESGMPKERFSAEFPKEGPSILRIQQVVRGDSAAYFCASSPRDIGSLYGYTFGSGTRLTVV.

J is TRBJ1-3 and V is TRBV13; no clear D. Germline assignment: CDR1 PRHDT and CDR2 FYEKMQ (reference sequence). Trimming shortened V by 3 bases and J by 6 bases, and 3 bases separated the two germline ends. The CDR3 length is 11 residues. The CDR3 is CASSFLNTIYF. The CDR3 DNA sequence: TGTGCCAGCAGCTTTTTAAACACCATATATTTT.

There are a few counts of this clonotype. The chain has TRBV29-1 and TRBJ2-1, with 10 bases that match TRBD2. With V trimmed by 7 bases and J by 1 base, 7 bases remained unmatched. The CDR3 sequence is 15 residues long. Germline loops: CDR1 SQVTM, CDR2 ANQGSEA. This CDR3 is CSARQTSGSYNEQFF. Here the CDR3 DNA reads TGCAGCGCCCGCCAGACTAGCGGGTCCTACAATGAGCAGTTCTTC.

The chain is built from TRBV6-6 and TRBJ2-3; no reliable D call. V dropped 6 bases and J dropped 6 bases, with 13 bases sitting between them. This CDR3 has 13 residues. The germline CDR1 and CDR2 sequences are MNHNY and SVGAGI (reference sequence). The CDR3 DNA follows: TGTGCCAGCAGCTCCGATTCCGGGGATACGCAGTATTTT. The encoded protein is CASSSDSGDTQYF.

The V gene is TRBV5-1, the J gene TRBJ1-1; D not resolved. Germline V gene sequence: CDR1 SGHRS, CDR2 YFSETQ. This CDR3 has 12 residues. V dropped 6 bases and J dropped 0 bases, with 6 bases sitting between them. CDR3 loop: CASTGMNTEAFF. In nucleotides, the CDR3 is TGCGCCAGCACGGGGATGAACACTGAAGCTTTCTTT.

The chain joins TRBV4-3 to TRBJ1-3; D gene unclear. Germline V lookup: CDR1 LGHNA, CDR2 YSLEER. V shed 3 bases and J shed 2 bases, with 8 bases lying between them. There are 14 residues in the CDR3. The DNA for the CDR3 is TGCGCCAGCAGCCAGGCACATCCTGGAAACACCATATATTTT. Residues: CASSQAHPGNTIYF.

The CDR3 DNA follows: TGTGCCAGCAGTGCGGGGATTGGGCAGTACTTC. Protein: CASSAGIGQYF. The chain employs TRBV27 and TRBJ2-7; D is possibly TRBD2 (6 bases). Germline lookup yields CDR1 MNHEY and CDR2 SMNVEV (reference sequence). V lost 5 bases and J lost 9, with 11 bases in between. This CDR3 has 11 residues.

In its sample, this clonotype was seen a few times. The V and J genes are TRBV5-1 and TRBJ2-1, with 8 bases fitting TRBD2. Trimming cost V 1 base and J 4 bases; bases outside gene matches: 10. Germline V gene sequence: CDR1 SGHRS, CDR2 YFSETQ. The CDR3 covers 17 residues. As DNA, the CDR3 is TGCGCCAGCAGCTTGACCGGGGGGGCCCTCACTTACAATGAGCAGTTCTTC. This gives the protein CASSLTGGALTYNEQFF.

DNA of the CDR3: TGTGCCAGCAGCTTAACAAGGGACGGGGAGACCCAGTACTTC. This encodes CASSLTRDGETQYF. The chain links TRBV7-3 to TRBJ2-5; D tentatively fits TRBD1 or TRBD2 (5 bases each). V was pared by 0 bases and J by 5 bases, with 10 bases between. The CDR3 extends over 14 amino acids. Germline V gene sequence: CDR1 SGHTA, CDR2 FQGTGA.

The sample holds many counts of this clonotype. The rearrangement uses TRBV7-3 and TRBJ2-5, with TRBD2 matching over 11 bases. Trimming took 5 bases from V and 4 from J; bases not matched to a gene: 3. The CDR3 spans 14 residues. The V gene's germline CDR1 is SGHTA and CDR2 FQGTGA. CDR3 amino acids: CASSPTSGVETQYF. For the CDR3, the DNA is TGTGCCAGCAGCCCGACTAGCGGGGTAGAGACCCAGTACTTC.

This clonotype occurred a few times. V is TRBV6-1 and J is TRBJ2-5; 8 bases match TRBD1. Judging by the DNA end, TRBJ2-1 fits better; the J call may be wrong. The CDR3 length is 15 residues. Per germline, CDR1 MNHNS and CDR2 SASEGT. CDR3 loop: CASRGPGQGSYEQFF. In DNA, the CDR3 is TGTGCCAGCAGAGGCCCAGGACAGGGATCTTATGAGCAGTTCTTC.

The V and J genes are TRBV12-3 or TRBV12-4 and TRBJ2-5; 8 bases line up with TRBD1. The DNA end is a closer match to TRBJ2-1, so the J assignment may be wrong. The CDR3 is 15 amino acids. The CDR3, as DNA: TGTGCCAGCAGACCGGGACAGGAATTTTCCAATGAGCAGTTCTTC. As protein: CASRPGQEFSNEQFF.

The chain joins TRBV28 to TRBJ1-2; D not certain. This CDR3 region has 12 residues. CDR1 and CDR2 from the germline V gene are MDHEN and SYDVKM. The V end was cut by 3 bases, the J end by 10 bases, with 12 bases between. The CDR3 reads CASSFLGSSYTF. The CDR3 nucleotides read TGTGCCAGCAGTTTCCTGGGCAGTTCCTACACCTTC.

The CDR3 region has the DNA TGTGCCAGCAGCCCCTTTGGGGCCCGCTCCTACAATGAGCAGTTCTTC. It yields the protein CASSPFGARSYNEQFF. This chain links TRBV7-2 with TRBJ2-1; D is perhaps TRBD1 (5 bases). V was shortened by 5 bases and J by 0 bases, with 14 bases between the two germline ends. CDR1 and CDR2 from the germline V gene are SGHTA and FQGNSA. The CDR3 loop spans 16 amino acids.

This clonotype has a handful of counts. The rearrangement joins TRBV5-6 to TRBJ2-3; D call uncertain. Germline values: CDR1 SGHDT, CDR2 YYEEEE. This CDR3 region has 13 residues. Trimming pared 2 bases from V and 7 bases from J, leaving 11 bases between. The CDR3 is CASSFQTLNTQYF. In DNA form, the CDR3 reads TGTGCCAGCAGCTTCCAGACCCTTAATACGCAGTATTTT.

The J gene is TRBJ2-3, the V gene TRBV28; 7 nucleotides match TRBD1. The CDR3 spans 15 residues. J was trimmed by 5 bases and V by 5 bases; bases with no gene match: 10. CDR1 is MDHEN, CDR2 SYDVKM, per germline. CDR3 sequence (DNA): TGTGCCAGCAGTCGTGTGGGACAGCCGGTAGATACGCAGTATTTT. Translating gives CASSRVGQPVDTQYF.

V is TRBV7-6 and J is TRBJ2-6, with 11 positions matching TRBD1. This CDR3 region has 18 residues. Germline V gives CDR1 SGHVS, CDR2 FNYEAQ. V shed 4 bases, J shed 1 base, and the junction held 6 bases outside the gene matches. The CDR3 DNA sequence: TGTGCCAGCAGCTCGTCCGGGACAGGGGGGTCTGGGGCCAACGTCCTGACTTTC. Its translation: CASSSSGTGGSGANVLTF.

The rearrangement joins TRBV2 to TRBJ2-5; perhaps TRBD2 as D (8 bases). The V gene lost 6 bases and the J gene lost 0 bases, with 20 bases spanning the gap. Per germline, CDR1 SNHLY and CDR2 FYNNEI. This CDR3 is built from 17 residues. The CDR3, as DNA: TGTGCCAGCAGCGGGAGGGGGGAGACAGGGTACCAAGAGACCCAGTACTTC. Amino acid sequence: CASSGRGETGYQETQYF.

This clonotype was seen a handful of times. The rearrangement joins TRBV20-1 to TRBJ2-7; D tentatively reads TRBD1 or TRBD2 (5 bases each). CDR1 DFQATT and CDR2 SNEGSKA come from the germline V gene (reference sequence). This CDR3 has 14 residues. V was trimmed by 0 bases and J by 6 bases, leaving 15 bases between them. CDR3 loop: CSARERVGASEQYF. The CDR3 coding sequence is TGCAGTGCTAGAGAGCGGGTTGGGGCCTCCGAGCAGTACTTC.

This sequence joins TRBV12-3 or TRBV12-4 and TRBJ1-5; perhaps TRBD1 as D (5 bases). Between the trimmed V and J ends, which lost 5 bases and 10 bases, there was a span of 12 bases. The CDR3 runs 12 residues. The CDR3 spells CASSRNQGPQHF. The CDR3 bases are TGTGCCAGCAGTCGGAACCAGGGCCCCCAGCATTTT.

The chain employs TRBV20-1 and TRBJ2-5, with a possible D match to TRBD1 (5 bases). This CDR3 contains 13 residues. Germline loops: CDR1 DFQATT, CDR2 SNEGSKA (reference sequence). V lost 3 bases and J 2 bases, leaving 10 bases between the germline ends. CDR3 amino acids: CSASWTYQETQYF. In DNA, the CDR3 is TGCAGTGCTAGCTGGACATATCAAGAGACCCAGTACTTC.

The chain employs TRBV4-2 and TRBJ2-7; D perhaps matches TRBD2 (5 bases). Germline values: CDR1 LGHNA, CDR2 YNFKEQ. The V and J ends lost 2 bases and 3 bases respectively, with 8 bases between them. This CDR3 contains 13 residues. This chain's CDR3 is CASSQRGDYEQYF. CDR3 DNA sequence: TGTGCCAGCAGCCAACGGGGAGACTACGAGCAGTACTTC.

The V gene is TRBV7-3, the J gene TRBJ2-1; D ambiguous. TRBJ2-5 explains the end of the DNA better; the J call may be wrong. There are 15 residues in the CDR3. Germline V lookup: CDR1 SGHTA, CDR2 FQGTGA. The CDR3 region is CASSTAGRSQETQYF. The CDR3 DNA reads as TGTGCCAGCAGCACTGCCGGTAGATCTCAAGAGACCCAGTACTTC.

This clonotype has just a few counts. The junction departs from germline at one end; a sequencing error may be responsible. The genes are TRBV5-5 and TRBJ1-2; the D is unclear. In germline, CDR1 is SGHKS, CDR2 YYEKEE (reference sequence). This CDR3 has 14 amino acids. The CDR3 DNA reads TGTGCCAGCAGCTTGGACGGATCTAATTATGGCTACACCTTC. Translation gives CASSLDGSNYGYTF.

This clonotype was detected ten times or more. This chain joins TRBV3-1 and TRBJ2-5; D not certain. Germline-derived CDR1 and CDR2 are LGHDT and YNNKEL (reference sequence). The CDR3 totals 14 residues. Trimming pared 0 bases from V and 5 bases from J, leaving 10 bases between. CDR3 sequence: CASSQDLGRETQYF. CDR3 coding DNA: TGTGCCAGCAGCCAAGATTTGGGTAGGGAGACCCAGTACTTC.